This passage covers 26 T cell receptor beta chains from one sample sequenced in a study of OX40 agonist ivuxolimab in advanced cancers. This table comes from immunoSEQ multiplex PCR, and its TCRdb copy is limited to in-frame clones, with some not included. The repertoire holds under 80,000 clones, with 75% to 90% as singletons. The sequences come from CD4+ or CD8+ T cells sorted from blood, collected in a trial of the OX40 agonist ivuxolimab. The origin of the receptors is an adult with an advanced solid tumor such as melanoma, head and neck, liver or kidney cancer.

This clone is a singleton in its sample. This rearrangement joins TRBV18 to TRBJ1-2; weak D call: TRBD1 (6 bases). The V gene's germline CDR1 is KGHSH and CDR2 LQKENI. With 4 bases removed from V and 8 bases from J, the gap between germline ends came to 11 bases. The CDR3 contains 12 residues. The CDR3 bases are TGTGCCAGCTCACTCGGACAGCTGGGCTACACCTTC. This gives the protein CASSLGQLGYTF. Using reference TRBV18 and TRBJ1-2 for the parts outside the CDR3, the full variable domain is NAGVMQNPRHLVRRRGQEARLRCSPMKGHSHVYWYRQLPEEGLKFMVYLQKENIIDESGMPKERFSAEFPKEGPSILRIQQVVRGDSAAYFCASSLGQLGYTFGSGTRLTVV.

J is TRBJ1-1 and V is TRBV7-2, with 7 bases identical to TRBD1. The CDR3 length is 12 residues. The V segment lost 5 bases and the J segment 8 bases; nucleotides outside the gene matches: 5. The germline V gene encodes CDR1 SGHTA and CDR2 FQGNSA. The CDR3 spells CASSLDRKEAFF. CDR3 DNA: TGTGCCAGCAGCCTGGACAGGAAGGAAGCTTTCTTT.

This sequence joins TRBV2 and TRBJ1-4; D is ambiguous. This CDR3 is 14 amino acids long. Germline assignment: CDR1 SNHLY and CDR2 FYNNEI. Trimming removed 5 bases from V and 1 base from J, with 8 bases in between. The CDR3 DNA reads TGTGCCAGCAGTTTAGTGGGAACTAATGAAAAACTGTTTTTT. Protein: CASSLVGTNEKLFF.

The chain is built from TRBV27 and TRBJ2-7; either TRBD1 or TRBD2 may supply D (5 bases each). CDR1 is MNHEY and CDR2 is SMNVEV in the germline V gene (reference sequence). The CDR3 consists of 16 residues. The V gene lost 0 bases and the J gene lost 3 bases, with 15 bases spanning the gap. The CDR3 here is CASSLSGGPRVYEQYF. The CDR3 coding sequence is TGTGCCAGCAGTTTATCTGGGGGACCTAGGGTCTACGAGCAGTACTTC.

This chain connects TRBV6-1 to TRBJ1-1; no clear D. V gave up 6 bases and J gave up 0 bases, with 14 bases separating them. The germline gives CDR1 MNHNS, CDR2 SASEGT. CDR3 length: 15 residues. The CDR3 bases are TGTGCCAGCAGCCGAAGCCGGGGAGTGAACACTGAAGCTTTCTTT. Translated, it gives CASSRSRGVNTEAFF.

This chain links TRBV5-4 with TRBJ1-2; 10 bases agree with TRBD1. Losses at the gene ends were 3 bases for V and 4 bases for J; bases not matched to a gene: 12. In germline, CDR1 is SGHNT, CDR2 YYREEE (reference sequence). The CDR3 is 17 residues long. The CDR3 bases are TGTGCCAGCAGCTCAGGACAGGGGGAAAGGGGAATCTATGGCTACACCTTC. Protein sequence: CASSSGQGERGIYGYTF.

V and J are TRBV28 and TRBJ1-2; D gene ambiguous. CDR1 is MDHEN, CDR2 SYDVKM, per germline. CDR3 length equals 12 residues. Trimming took 8 bases from V and 3 from J, leaving 10 bases between them. This CDR3 reads CASATSYYGYTF. DNA of the CDR3: TGTGCCAGCGCAACCTCTTACTATGGCTACACCTTC.

In DNA, the CDR3 is TGTGCCAGCAAGGACGACAGGAATAATTCACCCCTCCACTTT. It translates to CASKDDRNNSPLHF. The chain carries TRBV2 and TRBJ1-6, with D possibly matching TRBD1 (6 bases). The CDR3 has 14 amino acids. The germline CDR1 and CDR2 sequences are SNHLY and FYNNEI. The V end lost 7 bases, the J end lost 5 bases, and 12 bases lay between the germline ends.

The CDR3, as DNA: TGTGCCAGCAGTTATGGGGCATTTGGCTACACCTTC. It translates to CASSYGAFGYTF. V is TRBV6-1 and J is TRBJ1-2; D is perhaps TRBD1 (5 bases). This CDR3 is 12 amino acids long. The germline V gene has CDR1 MNHNS and CDR2 SASEGT. Trimming took off 5 bases at V and 7 bases at J, with 11 bases between the two ends.

This chain connects TRBV9 to TRBJ1-3; D might be TRBD1 (6 bases). The germline V gene has CDR1 SGDLS and CDR2 YYNGEE. The CDR3 totals 15 residues. V was pared by 3 bases and J by 6 bases, with 16 bases between. The CDR3 DNA reads as TGTGCCAGCAGCGAACAGGGCATAATTCCAAACACCATATATTTT. This translates into CASSEQGIIPNTIYF.

This chain joins TRBV6-5 and TRBJ2-1; 7 nucleotides match TRBD1. The ends lost 1 base at V and 7 bases at J; junction bases unmatched: 7. There are 15 residues in the CDR3. Germline CDR1 MNHEY, CDR2 SVGAGI. The CDR3 DNA is TGTGCCAGCAGTTACTTTAGGGGGCCAGGGAATGAGCAGTTCTTC. This codes for CASSYFRGPGNEQFF.

V is TRBV7-2 and J is TRBJ2-5; D unresolved. V was shortened by 0 bases and J by 1 base, with 9 bases between the two germline ends. The CDR3 consists of 15 residues. Germline values: CDR1 SGHTA, CDR2 FQGNSA. CDR3 amino acids: CASSLALGVQETQYF. The DNA for the CDR3 is TGTGCCAGCAGCTTAGCGCTTGGGGTCCAAGAGACCCAGTACTTC.

This chain connects TRBV7-9 to TRBJ2-1, with D perhaps TRBD1 or TRBD2 (6 bases each). V was clipped by 3 bases and J by 7 bases, with 16 bases between them. The CDR3 covers 15 residues. CDR1 is SEHNR, CDR2 FQNEAQ, per germline (reference sequence). The CDR3 loop reads CASSLGGTQDNEQFF. The CDR3 bases are TGTGCCAGCAGCTTGGGCGGGACACAGGATAATGAGCAGTTCTTC. Variable domain in full (rest from reference TRBV7-9 and TRBJ2-1): DTGVSQNPRHKITKRGQNVTFRCDPISEHNRLYWYRQTLGQGPEFLTYFQNEAQLEKSRLLSDRFSAERPKGSFSTLEIQRTEQGDSAMYLCASSLGGTQDNEQFFGPGTRLTVL.

This chain uses TRBV25-1 with TRBJ2-7, with 7 bases that match TRBD1. V lost 3 bases, J lost 7 bases, and 12 bases stayed unmatched. The CDR3 covers 15 residues. Germline V gene sequence: CDR1 MGHDK, CDR2 SYGVNS. CDR3 nucleotides: TGTGCCAGCAGTGACCCGCACAGGGGTTTGGAGGAGCAGTACTTC. This sequence encodes CASSDPHRGLEEQYF.

The chain uses TRBV11-2 and TRBJ2-5; perhaps TRBD2 as D (6 bases). CDR1 is SGHAT, CDR2 FQNNGV, per germline. Trimming cost V 0 bases and J 3 bases, with 14 bases left between them. The CDR3 spans 16 residues. The CDR3 region is CASSLDYVTGEETQYF. CDR3 in DNA: TGTGCCAGCAGCTTAGATTATGTTACGGGGGAAGAGACCCAGTACTTC. Variable domain in full (rest from reference TRBV11-2 and TRBJ2-5): EAGVAQSPRYKIIEKRQSVAFWCNPISGHATLYWYQQILGQGPKLLIQFQNNGVVDDSQLPKDRFSAERLKGVDSTLKIQPAKLEDSAVYLCASSLDYVTGEETQYFGPGTRLLVL.

This rearrangement joins TRBV29-1 to TRBJ1-4; TRBD1 matches 9 bases. This CDR3 has 15 residues. Germline-derived CDR1 and CDR2 are SQVTM and ANQGSEA. V was pared by 3 bases and J by 7 bases, with 9 bases of the junction left unmatched. The CDR3 DNA reads TGCAGCGTTGATTCCGGGACAGGGTTGACTGAAAAACTGTTTTTT. Its protein is CSVDSGTGLTEKLFF.

The V call is TRBV28, the J call TRBJ2-3; perhaps D is TRBD1 or TRBD2 (5 bases each). Germline V CDR1 and CDR2: MDHEN, SYDVKM. CDR3 length: 14 residues. Trimming removed 8 bases from V and 1 base from J, with 13 bases in between. The CDR3 region is CASRDRGGTDTQYF. CDR3 bases: TGTGCCAGCCGGGACCGGGGTGGCACAGATACGCAGTATTTT.

The V call is TRBV28, the J call TRBJ2-7; D uncertain. CDR1 is MDHEN and CDR2 is SYDVKM in the germline V gene. Trimming cost V 6 bases and J 0 bases, with 3 bases left between them. The CDR3 has 11 residues. CDR3 nucleotide sequence: TGTGCCAGCAGCATCTCCTACGAGCAGTACTTC. Translated: CASSISYEQYF.

The sample holds one count of this clone. CDR3 coding DNA: TGCAGCGTTGATCCGGGACAGGGTTACAATGGCTACACCTTC. Protein product: CSVDPGQGYNGYTF. The chain employs TRBV29-1 and TRBJ1-2, with 9 positions matching TRBD1. CDR3 size: 14 residues. Germline V lookup: CDR1 SQVTM, CDR2 ANQGSEA. V lost 3 bases and J lost 6; bases outside the gene matches: 8.

This chain links TRBV15 with TRBJ1-5; D unclear. The CDR3 length is 15 residues. From germline, CDR1 is LNHNV and CDR2 YYDKDF (reference sequence). Deletions cut 0 bases from V and 5 bases from J, with 11 bases between. In DNA form, the CDR3 reads TGTGCCACCAGCAGAGATTGGGGATCGGATCAGCCCCAGCATTTT. Translated, it gives CATSRDWGSDQPQHF.

The J gene is TRBJ1-1, the V gene TRBV15, with D unresolved. V shed 4 bases and J shed 2 bases, with 11 bases lying between them. Germline V gives CDR1 LNHNV, CDR2 YYDKDF (reference sequence). The length of the CDR3 is 14 residues. The CDR3 loop is CATSISADNTEAFF. In DNA, the CDR3 is TGTGCCACCAGCATTTCAGCCGACAACACTGAAGCTTTCTTT.

In nucleotides, the CDR3 is TGTGCCAGCAGCCTTACAGGGGCTAGCACAGATACGCAGTATTTT. It codes for CASSLTGASTDTQYF. This chain uses TRBV9 with TRBJ2-3; 7 nucleotides line up with TRBD1. Trimming cost V 4 bases and J 0 bases; bases outside gene matches: 5. The CDR3 extends over 15 amino acids. The germline V gene has CDR1 SGDLS and CDR2 YYNGEE.

This chain links TRBV6-5 with TRBJ1-2; TRBD1 matches 9 bases. The CDR3 has 13 residues. With V trimmed by 4 bases and J by 8 bases, 5 bases remained unmatched. Germline V CDR1 and CDR2: MNHEY, SVGAGI. CDR3 protein: CASSLQGARGYTF. Here the CDR3 DNA reads TGTGCCAGCAGTTTACAGGGGGCTCGAGGCTACACCTTC.

The sample holds a few counts of this clone. The V gene is TRBV25-1, the J gene TRBJ1-2; D remains unclear. Germline CDR1 and CDR2: MGHDK and SYGVNS. V shed 5 bases and J shed 4 bases, with 5 bases lying between them. The CDR3 has 11 amino acids. CDR3 coding DNA: TGTGCCAGCAGTTCCACCTATGGCTACACCTTC. Its translation is CASSSTYGYTF.

J is TRBJ2-3 and V is TRBV10-3, with D unresolved. Trimming removed 9 bases from V and 0 bases from J, with 10 bases in between. The CDR3 is 13 residues long. Germline V gene sequence: CDR1 ENHRY, CDR2 SYGVKD. The CDR3 coding sequence is TGTGCCATTTCCTTAGAAAGCACAGATACGCAGTATTTT. It yields the protein CAISLESTDTQYF.

The chain recombines TRBV6-5 with TRBJ1-5; no firm D call. The length of the CDR3 is 15 residues. Germline values: CDR1 MNHEY, CDR2 SVGAGI. Trimming pared 0 bases from V and 5 bases from J, leaving 11 bases between. CDR3 nucleotides: TGTGCCAGCAGTTACTCGAGACGGAATGATCAGCCCCAGCATTTT. It is translated as CASSYSRRNDQPQHF.